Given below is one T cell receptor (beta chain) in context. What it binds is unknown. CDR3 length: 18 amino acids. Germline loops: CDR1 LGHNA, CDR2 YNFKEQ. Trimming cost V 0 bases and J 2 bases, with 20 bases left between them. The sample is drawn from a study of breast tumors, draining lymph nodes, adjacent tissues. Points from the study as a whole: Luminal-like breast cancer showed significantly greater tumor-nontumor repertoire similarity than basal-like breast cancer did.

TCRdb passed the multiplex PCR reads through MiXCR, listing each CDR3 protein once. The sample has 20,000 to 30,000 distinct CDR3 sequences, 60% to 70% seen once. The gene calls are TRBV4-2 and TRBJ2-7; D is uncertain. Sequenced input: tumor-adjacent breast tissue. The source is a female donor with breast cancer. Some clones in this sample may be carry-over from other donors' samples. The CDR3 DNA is TGTGCCAGCAGCCAAGAAATAGCAGGCAGATCTAACACCTACGAGCAGTACTTC. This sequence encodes CASSQEIAGRSNTYEQYF.